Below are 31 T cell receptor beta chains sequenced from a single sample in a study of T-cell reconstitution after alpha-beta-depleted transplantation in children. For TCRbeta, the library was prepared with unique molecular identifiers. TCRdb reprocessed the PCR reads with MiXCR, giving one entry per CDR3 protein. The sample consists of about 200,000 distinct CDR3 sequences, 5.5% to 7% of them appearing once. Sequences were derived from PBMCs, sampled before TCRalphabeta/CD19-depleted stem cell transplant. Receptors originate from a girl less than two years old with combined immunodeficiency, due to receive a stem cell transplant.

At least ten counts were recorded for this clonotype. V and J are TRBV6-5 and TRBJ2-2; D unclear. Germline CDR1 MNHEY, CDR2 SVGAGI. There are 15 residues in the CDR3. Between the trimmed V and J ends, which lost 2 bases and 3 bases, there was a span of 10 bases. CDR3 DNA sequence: TGTGCCAGCAGTTACCGGTCTGACTACACCGGGGAGCTGTTTTTT. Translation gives CASSYRSDYTGELFF.

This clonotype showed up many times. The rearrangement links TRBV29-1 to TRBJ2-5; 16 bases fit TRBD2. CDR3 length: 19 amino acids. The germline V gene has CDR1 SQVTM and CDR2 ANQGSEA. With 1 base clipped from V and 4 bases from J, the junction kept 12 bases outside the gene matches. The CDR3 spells CSVEGSYLGTSGRVETQYF. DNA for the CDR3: TGCAGCGTTGAAGGGAGCTATTTAGGGACTAGCGGGAGGGTAGAGACCCAGTACTTC. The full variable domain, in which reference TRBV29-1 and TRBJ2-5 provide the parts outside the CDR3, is SAVISQKPSRDICQRGTSLTIQCQVDSQVTMMFWYRQQPGQSLTLIATANQGSEATYESGFVIDKFPISRPNLTFSTLTVSNMSPEDSSIYLCSVEGSYLGTSGRVETQYFGPGTRLLVL.

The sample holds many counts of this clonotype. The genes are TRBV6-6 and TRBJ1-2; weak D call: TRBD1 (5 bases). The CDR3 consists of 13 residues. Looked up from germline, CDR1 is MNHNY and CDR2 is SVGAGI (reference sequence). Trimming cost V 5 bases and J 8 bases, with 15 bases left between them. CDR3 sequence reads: CASSPTAWGGYTF. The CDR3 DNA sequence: TGTGCCAGCAGTCCCACGGCCTGGGGGGGCTACACCTTC.

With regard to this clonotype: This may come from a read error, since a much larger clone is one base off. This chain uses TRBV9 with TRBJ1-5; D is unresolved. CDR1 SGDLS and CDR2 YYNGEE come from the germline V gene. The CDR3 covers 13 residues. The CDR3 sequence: CASSVEGNHPQHF. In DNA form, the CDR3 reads TGTGCCAGCAGCGTAGAGGGCAATCATCCCCAGCATTTT.

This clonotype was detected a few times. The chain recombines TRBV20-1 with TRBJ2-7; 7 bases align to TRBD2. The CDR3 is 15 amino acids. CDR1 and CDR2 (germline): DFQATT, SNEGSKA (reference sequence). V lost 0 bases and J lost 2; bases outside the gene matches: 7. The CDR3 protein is CSARDRSGLTYEQYF. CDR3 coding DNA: TGCAGTGCTAGAGACCGTAGCGGGTTAACCTACGAGCAGTACTTC.

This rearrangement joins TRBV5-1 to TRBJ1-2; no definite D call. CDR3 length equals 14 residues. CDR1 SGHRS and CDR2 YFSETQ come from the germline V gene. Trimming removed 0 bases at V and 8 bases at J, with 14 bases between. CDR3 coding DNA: TGCGCCAGCAGCTTGGCCGTCGGGAATGAGGGCTACACCTTC. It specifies CASSLAVGNEGYTF.

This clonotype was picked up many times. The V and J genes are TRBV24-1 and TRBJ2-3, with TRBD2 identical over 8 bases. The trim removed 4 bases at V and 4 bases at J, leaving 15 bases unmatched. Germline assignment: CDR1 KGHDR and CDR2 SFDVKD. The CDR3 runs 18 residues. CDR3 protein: CATSDHRTSPFLADTQYF. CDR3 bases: TGTGCCACCAGTGACCATCGGACTAGCCCCTTTTTGGCAGATACGCAGTATTTT.

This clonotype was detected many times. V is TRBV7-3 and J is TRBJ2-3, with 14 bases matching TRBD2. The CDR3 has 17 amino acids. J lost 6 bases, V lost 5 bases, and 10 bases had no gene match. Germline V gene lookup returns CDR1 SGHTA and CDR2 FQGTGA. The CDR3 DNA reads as TGTGCCAGCAGCCCATACCGACTAGCGGGGGGGTATGATACGCAGTATTTT. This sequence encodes CASSPYRLAGGYDTQYF.

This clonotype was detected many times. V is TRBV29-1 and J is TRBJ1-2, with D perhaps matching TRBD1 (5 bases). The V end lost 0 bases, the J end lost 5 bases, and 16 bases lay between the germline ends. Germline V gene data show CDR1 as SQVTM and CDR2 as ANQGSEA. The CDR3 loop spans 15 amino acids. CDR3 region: CSVEDRLWGPYGYTF. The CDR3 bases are TGCAGCGTTGAAGATCGATTGTGGGGACCTTATGGCTACACCTTC.

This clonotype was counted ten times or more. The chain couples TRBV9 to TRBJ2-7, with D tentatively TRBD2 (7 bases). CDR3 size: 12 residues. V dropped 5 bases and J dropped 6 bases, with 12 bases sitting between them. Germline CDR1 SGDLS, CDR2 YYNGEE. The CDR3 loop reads CASSRGASEQYF. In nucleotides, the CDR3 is TGTGCCAGCAGTCGGGGGGCGAGCGAGCAGTACTTC.

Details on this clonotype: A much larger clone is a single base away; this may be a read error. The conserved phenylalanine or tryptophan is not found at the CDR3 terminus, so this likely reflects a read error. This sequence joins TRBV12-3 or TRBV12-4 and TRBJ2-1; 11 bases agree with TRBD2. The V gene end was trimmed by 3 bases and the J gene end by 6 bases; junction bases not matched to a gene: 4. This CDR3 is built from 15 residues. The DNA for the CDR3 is TGTGCCAGCAGTTTCACTAGCGGGGGCACCAATGAGCAGTTCGTC. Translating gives CASSFTSGGTNEQFV.

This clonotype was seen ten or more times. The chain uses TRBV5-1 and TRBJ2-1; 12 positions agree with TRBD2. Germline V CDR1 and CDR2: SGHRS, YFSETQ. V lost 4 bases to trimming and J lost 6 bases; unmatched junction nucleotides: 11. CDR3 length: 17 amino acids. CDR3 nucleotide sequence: TGCGCCAGCAGCCGCGGACTAGCGGGACCGTTAGTCAATGAGCAGTTCTTC. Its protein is CASSRGLAGPLVNEQFF.

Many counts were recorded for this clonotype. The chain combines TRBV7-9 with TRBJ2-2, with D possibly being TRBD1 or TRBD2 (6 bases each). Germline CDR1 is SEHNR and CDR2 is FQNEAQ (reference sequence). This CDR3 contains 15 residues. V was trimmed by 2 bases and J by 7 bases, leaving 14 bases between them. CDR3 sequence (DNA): TGTGCCAGCAGCTTATCGGGGGCCCCGGTCGGGGAGCTGTTTTTT. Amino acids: CASSLSGAPVGELFF.

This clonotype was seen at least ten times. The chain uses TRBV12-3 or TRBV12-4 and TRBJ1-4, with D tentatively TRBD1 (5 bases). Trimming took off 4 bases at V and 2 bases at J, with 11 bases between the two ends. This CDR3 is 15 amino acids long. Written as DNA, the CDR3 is TGTGCCAGCAGTTCTTGGGGGGATACTAATGAAAAACTGTTTTTT. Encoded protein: CASSSWGDTNEKLFF.

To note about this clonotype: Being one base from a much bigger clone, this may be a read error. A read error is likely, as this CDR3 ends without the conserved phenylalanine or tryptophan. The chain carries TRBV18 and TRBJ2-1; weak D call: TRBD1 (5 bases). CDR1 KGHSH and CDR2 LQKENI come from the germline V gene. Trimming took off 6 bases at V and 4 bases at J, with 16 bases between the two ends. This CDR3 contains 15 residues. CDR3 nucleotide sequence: TGTGCCAGCTCCGTCTTAGCAGGGTGGTACAATGAGCAGTTCGTC. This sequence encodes CASSVLAGWYNEQFV.

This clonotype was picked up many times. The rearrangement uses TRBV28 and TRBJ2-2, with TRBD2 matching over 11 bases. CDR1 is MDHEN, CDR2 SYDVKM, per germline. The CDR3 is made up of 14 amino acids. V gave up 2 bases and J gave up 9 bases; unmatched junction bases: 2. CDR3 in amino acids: CASSLTSGSRELFF. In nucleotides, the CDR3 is TGTGCCAGCAGTTTAACTAGCGGGAGCAGGGAGCTGTTTTTT.

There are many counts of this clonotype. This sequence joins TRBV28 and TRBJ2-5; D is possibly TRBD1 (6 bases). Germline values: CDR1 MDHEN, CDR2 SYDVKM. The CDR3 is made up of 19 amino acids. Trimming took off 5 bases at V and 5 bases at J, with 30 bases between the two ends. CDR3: CASSPFYLSRDMRGETQYF. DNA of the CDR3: TGTGCCAGCAGTCCCTTTTACTTAAGCCGGGACATGAGGGGGGAGACCCAGTACTTC.

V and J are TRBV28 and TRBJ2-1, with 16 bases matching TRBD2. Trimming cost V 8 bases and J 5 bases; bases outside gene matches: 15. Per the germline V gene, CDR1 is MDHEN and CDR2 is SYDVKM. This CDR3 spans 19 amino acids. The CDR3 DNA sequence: TGTGCCAGCCAAACCGGGACTAGCGGGGGGGCGGGCTGGGACAATGAGCAGTTCTTC. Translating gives CASQTGTSGGAGWDNEQFF. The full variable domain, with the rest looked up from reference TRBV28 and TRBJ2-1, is DVKVTQSSRYLVKRTGEKVFLECVQDMDHENMFWYRQDPGLGLRLIYFSYDVKMKEKGDIPEGYSVSREKKERFSLILESASTNQTSMYLCASQTGTSGGAGWDNEQFFGPGTRLTVL.

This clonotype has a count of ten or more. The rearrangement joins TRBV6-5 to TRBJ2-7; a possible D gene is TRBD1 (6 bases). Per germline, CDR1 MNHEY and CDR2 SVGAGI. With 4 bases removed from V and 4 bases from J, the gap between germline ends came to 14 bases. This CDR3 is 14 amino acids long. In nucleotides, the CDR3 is TGTGCCAGCAGTTCCTTCGCAGGACAGTACGAGCAGTACTTC. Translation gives CASSSFAGQYEQYF.

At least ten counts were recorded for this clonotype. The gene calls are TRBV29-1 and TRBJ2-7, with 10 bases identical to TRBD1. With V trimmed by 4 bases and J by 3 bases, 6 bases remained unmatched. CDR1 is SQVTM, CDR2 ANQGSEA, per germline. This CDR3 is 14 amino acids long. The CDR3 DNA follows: TGCAGCGTTGCCGGGACAGGGGCTATCTACGAGCAGTACTTC. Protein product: CSVAGTGAIYEQYF.

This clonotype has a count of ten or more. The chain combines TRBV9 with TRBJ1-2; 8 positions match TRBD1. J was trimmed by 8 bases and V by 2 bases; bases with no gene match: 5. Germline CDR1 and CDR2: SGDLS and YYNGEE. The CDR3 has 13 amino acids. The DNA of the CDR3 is TGTGCCAGCAGCGTTACAGGGGGGAAAGGCTACACCTTC. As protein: CASSVTGGKGYTF.

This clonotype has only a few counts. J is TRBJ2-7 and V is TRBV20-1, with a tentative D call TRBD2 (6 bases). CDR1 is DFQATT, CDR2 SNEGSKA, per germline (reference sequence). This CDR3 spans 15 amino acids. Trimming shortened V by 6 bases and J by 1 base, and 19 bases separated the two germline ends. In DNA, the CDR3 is TGCAGTGCCAGAAAGAGCCCGGGACTTTCCTACGAGCAGTACTTC. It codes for CSARKSPGLSYEQYF.

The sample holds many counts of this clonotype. The CDR3 reads CSARTSRGAPYEQYF. In DNA, the CDR3 is TGCAGTGCTAGAACTTCCAGGGGAGCCCCCTACGAGCAGTACTTC. The chain joins TRBV20-1 to TRBJ2-7; a weak D match, TRBD1 (6 bases). The CDR3 has 15 amino acids. Trimming took off 2 bases at V and 2 bases at J, with 16 bases between the two ends. Germline V CDR1 and CDR2: DFQATT, SNEGSKA (reference sequence).

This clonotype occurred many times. CDR3: CASSLGQTQYF. The CDR3 region has the DNA TGTGCCAGCAGCTTAGGACAGACCCAGTACTTC. This sequence joins TRBV7-2 and TRBJ2-5; D is ambiguous. V was cut by 1 base and J by 6 bases, with 3 bases left in between. Germline V gives CDR1 SGHTA, CDR2 FQGNSA. The length of the CDR3 is 11 residues.

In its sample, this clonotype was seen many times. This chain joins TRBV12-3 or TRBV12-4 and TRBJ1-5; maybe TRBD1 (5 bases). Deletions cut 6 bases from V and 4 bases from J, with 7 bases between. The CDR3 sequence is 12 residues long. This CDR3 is CASSPGNQPQHF. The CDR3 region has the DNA TGTGCCAGCAGCCCAGGGAATCAGCCCCAGCATTTT.

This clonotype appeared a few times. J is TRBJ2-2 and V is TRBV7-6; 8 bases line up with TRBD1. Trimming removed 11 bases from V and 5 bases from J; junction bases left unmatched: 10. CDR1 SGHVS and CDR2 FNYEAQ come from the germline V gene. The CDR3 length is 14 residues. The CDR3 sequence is CACRDRRMTGELFF. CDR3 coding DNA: TGTGCCTGCCGGGACAGGAGAATGACCGGGGAGCTGTTTTTT. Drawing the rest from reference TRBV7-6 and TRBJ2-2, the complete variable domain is GAGVSQSPRYKVTKRGQDVALRCDPISGHVSLYWYRQALGQGPEFLTYFNYEAQQDKSGLPNDRFSAERPEGSISTLTIQRTEQRDSAMYRCACRDRRMTGELFFGEGSRLTVL.

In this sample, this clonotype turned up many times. CDR3 sequence (DNA): TGCAGCGTTGATGGTGGGTCGGAGTTGACCCAGTACTTC. This gives the protein CSVDGGSELTQYF. V and J are TRBV29-1 and TRBJ2-5; no definite D call. Germline V gives CDR1 SQVTM, CDR2 ANQGSEA. This CDR3 has 13 residues. V shed 3 bases and J shed 7 bases, with 15 bases lying between them. Full variable domain (rest looked up from reference TRBV29-1 and TRBJ2-5): SAVISQKPSRDICQRGTSLTIQCQVDSQVTMMFWYRQQPGQSLTLIATANQGSEATYESGFVIDKFPISRPNLTFSTLTVSNMSPEDSSIYLCSVDGGSELTQYFGPGTRLLVL.

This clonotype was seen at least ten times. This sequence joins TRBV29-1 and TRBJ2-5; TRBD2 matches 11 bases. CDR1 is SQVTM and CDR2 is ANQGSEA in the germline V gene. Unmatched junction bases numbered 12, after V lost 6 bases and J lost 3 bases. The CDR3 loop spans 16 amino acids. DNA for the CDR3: TGCAGCGTGCCCCCTCAGTTAGCGGGAGGGAAAGAGACCCAGTACTTC. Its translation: CSVPPQLAGGKETQYF.

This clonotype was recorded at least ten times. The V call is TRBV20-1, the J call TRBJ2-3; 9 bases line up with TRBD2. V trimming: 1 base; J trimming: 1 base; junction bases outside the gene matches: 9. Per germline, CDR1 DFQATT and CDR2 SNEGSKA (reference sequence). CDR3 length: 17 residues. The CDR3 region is CSARGFVLAGGTDTQYF. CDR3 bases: TGCAGTGCTAGAGGTTTCGTACTAGCGGGTGGCACAGATACGCAGTATTTT.

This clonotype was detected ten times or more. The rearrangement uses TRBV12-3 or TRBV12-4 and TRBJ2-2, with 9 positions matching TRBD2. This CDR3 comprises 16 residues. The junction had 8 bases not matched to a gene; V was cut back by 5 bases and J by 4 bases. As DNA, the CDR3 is TGTGCCAGCAGTCGCGGGGGGGGCCGGGGCACCGGGGAGCTGTTTTTT. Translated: CASSRGGGRGTGELFF.

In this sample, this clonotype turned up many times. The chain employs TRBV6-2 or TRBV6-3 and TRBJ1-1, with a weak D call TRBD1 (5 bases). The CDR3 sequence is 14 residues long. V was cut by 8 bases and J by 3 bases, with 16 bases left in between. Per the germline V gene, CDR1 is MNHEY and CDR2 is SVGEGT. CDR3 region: CASSGWGWYTEAFF. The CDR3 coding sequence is TGTGCCAGCTCCGGGTGGGGGTGGTACACTGAAGCTTTCTTT.